This T cell receptor (beta chain) emerged from a study of CD8 T cells in ankylosing spondylitis. Study observations and caveats: Characteristic, it appeared, of ankylosing spondylitis blood was a TCR beta motif of eight highly homologous variants.

MiXCR, run by TCRdb on the 5' RACE reads, gives a single entry per CDR3 protein. The sample has under 850,000 distinct CDR3 sequences; around 19% are singletons. The CDR3 has 14 amino acids. Unmatched junction bases numbered 7, after V lost 6 bases and J lost 4 bases. Germline CDR1 MNHNS, CDR2 SASEGT. There are a few counts of this clonotype. Its antigen is still unknown. The source of this sequence is a male donor with ankylosing spondylitis. The genes are TRBV6-1 and TRBJ2-7, with TRBD1 identical over 9 bases. The sequencing input was blood, either unsorted or a sorted T cell fraction (not recorded which). The DNA of the CDR3 is TGTGCCAGCAGAACCGGGACAGGGATGTACGAGCAGTACTTC. It translates to CASRTGTGMYEQYF.